The 7 T cell receptor beta chains below all came from one sample that was sequenced in a study of blood T cell repertoires in COVID-19. Assay used: immunoSEQ multiplex PCR; TCRdb lists only in-frame clones, some missing. The sample lists 260,000 or so clones; roughly 82% were seen once. The source material was peripheral blood. These receptors came from a woman in her 70s with acute or convalescent COVID-19.

The V and J genes are TRBV6-6 and TRBJ2-1, with 9 nucleotides matching TRBD2. The V gene end was trimmed by 6 bases and the J gene end by 2 bases; junction bases not matched to a gene: 8. This CDR3 region has 16 residues. Per the germline V gene, CDR1 is MNHNY and CDR2 is SVGAGI (reference sequence). CDR3 bases: TGTGCCAGCAGGGGGTTAGCGGGGGCGGCCTACAATGAGCAGTTCTTC. This sequence encodes CASRGLAGAAYNEQFF.

V usage is TRBV6-2 or TRBV6-3 and J usage is TRBJ1-6; D possibly corresponds to TRBD1 (6 bases). Germline lookup yields CDR1 MNHEY and CDR2 SVGEGT. The V end was cut by 2 bases, the J end by 9 bases, with 14 bases between. This CDR3 comprises 15 residues. Here the CDR3 reads CASSYPTGIGSPLHF. In nucleotides, the CDR3 is TGTGCCAGCAGTTACCCTACAGGGATTGGTTCACCCCTCCACTTT.

The chain's CDR3 is CASSALAGGTDTQYF. The CDR3 nucleotides are TGTGCCAGCAGTGCCCTAGCGGGGGGTACAGATACGCAGTATTTT. The chain is built from TRBV7-6 and TRBJ2-3; 11 bases agree with TRBD2. The CDR3 covers 15 residues. Losses at the gene ends were 6 bases for V and 3 bases for J; bases not matched to a gene: 5. Germline-derived CDR1 and CDR2 are SGHVS and FNYEAQ.

The rearrangement uses TRBV27 and TRBJ1-1; D is unresolved. V lost 3 bases, J lost 5 bases, and 16 bases lay in between. This CDR3 is built from 15 residues. Germline lookup yields CDR1 MNHEY and CDR2 SMNVEV (reference sequence). The chain's CDR3 is CASSFGSGGVTEAFF. In DNA form, the CDR3 reads TGTGCCAGCAGTTTTGGGAGCGGTGGGGTTACTGAAGCTTTCTTT.

V and J are TRBV5-1 and TRBJ2-7; D gene unclear. The CDR3 runs 14 residues. Germline CDR1 reads SGHRS; CDR2 reads YFSETQ. Between the trimmed V and J ends, which lost 0 bases and 4 bases, there was a span of 11 bases. This chain's CDR3 is CASSLDQVGYEQYF. The CDR3 region has the DNA TGCGCCAGCAGCTTGGATCAGGTTGGGTACGAGCAGTACTTC.

V and J are TRBV5-1 and TRBJ2-5; 11 bases agree with TRBD2. The CDR3 has 17 residues. Losses at the gene ends were 1 base for V and 5 bases for J; bases not matched to a gene: 10. Germline CDR1 is SGHRS and CDR2 is YFSETQ. The chain's CDR3 is CASSLLVSGGAGETQYF. The CDR3, as DNA: TGCGCCAGCAGCTTGTTGGTTAGCGGGGGGGCGGGGGAGACCCAGTACTTC.

The chain employs TRBV11-2 and TRBJ2-7; 7 positions match TRBD1. The CDR3 is 14 amino acids. Losses at the gene ends were 2 bases for V and 3 bases for J; bases not matched to a gene: 4. The V gene's germline CDR1 is SGHAT and CDR2 FQNNGV. The CDR3 here is CASSLKRQGYEQYF. CDR3 nucleotides: TGTGCCAGCAGCTTAAAGCGACAGGGCTACGAGCAGTACTTC.